These 21 T cell receptor beta chains originate from one sample sequenced in a study of PD-1 blockade in classical Hodgkin lymphoma. TCRdb's table, derived via immunoSEQ multiplex PCR, lists solely in-frame clones and lacks some. Of tens of thousands of clones listed, approximately 74% are singletons. With no exception, relapse followed autologous stem cell transplantation in all patients, and brentuximab vedotin exposure varied. The input for sequencing was peripheral blood mononuclear cells (PBMCs), taken at baseline. The source is a human donor with classical Hodgkin lymphoma.

This chain connects TRBV18 to TRBJ2-5; D possibly corresponds to TRBD2 (5 bases). V was trimmed by 3 bases and J by 2 bases, leaving 10 bases between them. Germline V gives CDR1 KGHSH, CDR2 LQKENI. This CDR3 spans 14 amino acids. This CDR3 is CASSPDYTQETQYF. In DNA, the CDR3 is TGTGCCAGCTCACCTGACTACACTCAAGAGACCCAGTACTTC.

The V gene is TRBV6-1, the J gene TRBJ2-3, with D unresolved. Germline V gives CDR1 MNHNS, CDR2 SASEGT. V shed 2 bases and J shed 6 bases, with 12 bases lying between them. The CDR3 runs 14 residues. CDR3 DNA sequence: TGTGCCAGCAGTGAATGGGCGGTCAGGGATACGCAGTATTTT. This codes for CASSEWAVRDTQYF.

This clone came up a few times. The CDR3 nucleotides are TGTGCCAGTACAGAACGGAGGGGGGGGTCACCCCTCCACTTT. The encoded protein is CASTERRGGSPLHF. The V and J genes are TRBV19 and TRBJ1-6, with a possible D match to TRBD1 (6 bases). There are 14 residues in the CDR3. V lost 7 bases to trimming and J lost 10 bases, with 17 bases between them. Germline V gives CDR1 LNHDA, CDR2 SQIVND (reference sequence). The whole variable domain, filled in from reference TRBV19 and TRBJ1-6, reads DGGITQSPKYLFRKEGQNVTLSCEQNLNHDAMYWYRQDPGQGLRLIYYSQIVNDFQKGDIAEGYSVSREKKESFPLTVTSAQKNPTAFYLCASTERRGGSPLHFGNGTRLTVT.

CDR3 protein: CASSLAAGVYNEQFF. The CDR3 DNA sequence: TGCGCCAGCAGCTTGGCGGCGGGAGTCTACAATGAGCAGTTCTTC. The chain employs TRBV5-1 and TRBJ2-1, with 7 bases lining up with TRBD2. Germline V lookup: CDR1 SGHRS, CDR2 YFSETQ. The CDR3 consists of 15 residues. Unmatched junction bases numbered 3, after V lost 0 bases and J lost 3 bases.

The chain employs TRBV29-1 and TRBJ2-2; 8 nucleotides align to TRBD1. The V segment lost 6 bases and the J segment 4 bases; nucleotides outside the gene matches: 7. The CDR3 has 14 amino acids. Germline CDR1 is SQVTM and CDR2 is ANQGSEA. The CDR3: CSVTTGVGTGELFF. The CDR3 bases are TGCAGCGTAACGACAGGGGTCGGCACCGGGGAGCTGTTTTTT.

The rearrangement links TRBV10-3 to TRBJ1-2; perhaps TRBD1 as D (5 bases). CDR3 size: 13 residues. The V gene's germline CDR1 is ENHRY and CDR2 SYGVKD. V was pared by 8 bases and J by 3 bases, with 13 bases between. CDR3 sequence: CAILDGGDYGYTF. In DNA form, the CDR3 reads TGTGCCATCTTGGACGGGGGGGACTATGGCTACACCTTC.

The chain uses TRBV28 and TRBJ1-5; TRBD1 agrees at 9 bases. Per germline, CDR1 MDHEN and CDR2 SYDVKM. There are 17 residues in the CDR3. J gave up 4 bases and V 6 bases, and 13 bases lay outside the gene matches. For the CDR3, the DNA is TGTGCCAGCAGGGGGGACAGGGTGGTAACGGGGAATCAGCCCCAGCATTTT. This encodes CASRGDRVVTGNQPQHF.

The CDR3 loop reads CASSQGLPRASGNTIYF. CDR3 coding DNA: TGCGCCAGCAGCCAAGGGCTTCCTAGGGCCAGCGGAAACACCATATATTTT. V gene TRBV4-1 combines with J gene TRBJ1-3; no firm D call. Germline CDR1 reads MGHRA; CDR2 reads YSYEKL. This CDR3 has 17 amino acids. Trimming took 1 base from V and 4 from J, leaving 17 bases between them.

The chain is built from TRBV29-1 and TRBJ2-2; 8 bases are a match to TRBD1. CDR1 and CDR2 (germline): SQVTM, ANQGSEA. V was clipped by 2 bases and J by 3 bases; unmatched bases: 5. The CDR3 is 15 amino acids. The CDR3 region is CSVELAGGYTGELFF. As DNA, the CDR3 is TGCAGCGTTGAACTGGCAGGGGGCTACACCGGGGAGCTGTTTTTT.

Only one count was recorded for this clone. The chain combines TRBV28 with TRBJ2-2; D gene uncertain. The ends were cut back, 0 bases at V and 5 bases at J, with 1 base in the middle. The CDR3 runs 12 residues. CDR1 is MDHEN, CDR2 SYDVKM, per germline. The CDR3 reads CASSLWTGELFF. CDR3 DNA sequence: TGTGCCAGCAGTTTATGGACCGGGGAGCTGTTTTTT.

The V call is TRBV19, the J call TRBJ1-2; 7 bases fit TRBD1. The J segment lost 8 bases and the V segment lost 9 bases, leaving 9 bases of the junction unmatched. This CDR3 comprises 12 residues. The germline CDR1 and CDR2 sequences are LNHDA and SQIVND (reference sequence). CDR3 sequence reads: CASAFTGVGYTF. CDR3 coding DNA: TGTGCCAGCGCTTTCACAGGGGTCGGCTACACCTTC.

This clone was recorded a few times. The chain has TRBV7-9 and TRBJ1-1; D may be TRBD1 (6 bases). Trimming took off 5 bases at V and 5 bases at J, with 24 bases between the two ends. CDR1 is SEHNR and CDR2 is FQNEAQ in the germline V gene (reference sequence). CDR3 length equals 17 residues. The CDR3 DNA sequence: TGTGCCAGCAGCCCCTGGGGGGGGGCGGGAGGTGGAACTGAAGCTTTCTTT. Translated, it gives CASSPWGGAGGGTEAFF.

The chain employs TRBV5-4 and TRBJ1-2; no firm D call. CDR3 length: 13 residues. From germline, CDR1 is SGHNT and CDR2 YYREEE (reference sequence). V dropped 0 bases and J dropped 6 bases, with 9 bases sitting between them. CDR3 bases: TGTGCCAGCAGCTTGGCAGGAACTGATGGCTACACCTTC. This encodes CASSLAGTDGYTF.

This clone has just a few counts. This CDR3 reads CASSIRLAGALGGELFF. In DNA form, the CDR3 reads TGTGCCAGTAGTATAAGACTAGCGGGAGCGTTGGGCGGGGAGCTGTTTTTT. The gene calls are TRBV19 and TRBJ2-2; 12 bases are shared with TRBD2. Germline loops: CDR1 LNHDA, CDR2 SQIVND (reference sequence). Unmatched junction bases numbered 8, after V lost 2 bases and J lost 7 bases. This CDR3 spans 17 amino acids.

Ten or more counts support this clone. The CDR3: CASSVGGRGTQYF. CDR3 coding DNA: TGTGCCAGCAGCGTTGGCGGGAGAGGTACGCAGTATTTT. V is TRBV9 and J is TRBJ2-3; 7 bases line up with TRBD2. This CDR3 has 13 amino acids. CDR1 is SGDLS and CDR2 is YYNGEE in the germline V gene. Trimming removed 2 bases from V and 8 bases from J; junction bases left unmatched: 5.

This rearrangement joins TRBV4-1 to TRBJ2-3; tentative D call: TRBD1 (7 bases). Germline V gives CDR1 MGHRA, CDR2 YSYEKL. The ends were cut back, 10 bases at V and 0 bases at J, with 11 bases in the middle. The CDR3 has 13 residues. CDR3 amino acids: CATRGVSTDTQYF. CDR3 sequence (DNA): TGCGCCACCAGGGGGGTCAGCACAGATACGCAGTATTTT.

This clone was counted only a few times. The J gene is TRBJ1-3, the V gene TRBV18; D unclear. Germline V gives CDR1 KGHSH, CDR2 LQKENI. The length of the CDR3 is 19 residues. The V end lost 2 bases, the J end lost 0 bases, and 20 bases lay between the germline ends. The CDR3 region is CASSPVAENLGPSGNTIYF. DNA for the CDR3: TGTGCCAGCTCACCAGTGGCCGAAAACCTTGGACCCTCTGGAAACACCATATATTTT. The full variable domain, in which reference TRBV18 and TRBJ1-3 provide the parts outside the CDR3, is NAGVMQNPRHLVRRRGQEARLRCSPMKGHSHVYWYRQLPEEGLKFMVYLQKENIIDESGMPKERFSAEFPKEGPSILRIQQVVRGDSAAYFCASSPVAENLGPSGNTIYFGEGSWLTVV.

This chain links TRBV7-9 with TRBJ2-5, with 8 bases identical to TRBD1. CDR3 size: 16 residues. Germline V gene data show CDR1 as SEHNR and CDR2 as FQNEAQ (reference sequence). With 5 bases clipped from V and 1 base from J, the junction kept 9 bases outside the gene matches. CDR3 in amino acids: CASSTQSGQAQETQYF. The DNA for the CDR3 is TGTGCCAGCAGCACACAATCGGGACAGGCCCAAGAGACCCAGTACTTC. Filled out from reference TRBV7-9 and TRBJ2-5, the complete variable domain reads DTGVSQNPRHKITKRGQNVTFRCDPISEHNRLYWYRQTLGQGPEFLTYFQNEAQLEKSRLLSDRFSAERPKGSFSTLEIQRTEQGDSAMYLCASSTQSGQAQETQYFGPGTRLLVL.

This clone was recorded a few times. CDR3 in DNA: TGTGCCAGCAGTGCGAAGGGCTCAAGGGAAAAACTGTTTTTT. It encodes CASSAKGSREKLFF. This rearrangement joins TRBV25-1 to TRBJ1-4; D call uncertain. Germline V lookup: CDR1 MGHDK, CDR2 SYGVNS. The length of the CDR3 is 14 residues. Trimming left V 4 bases short and J 8 bases short, with 14 bases between.

The chain combines TRBV7-9 with TRBJ1-4; D call uncertain. Germline values: CDR1 SEHNR, CDR2 FQNEAQ (reference sequence). Deletions cut 2 bases from V and 1 base from J, with 11 bases between. The CDR3 sequence is 16 residues long. Here the CDR3 DNA reads TGTGCCAGCAGCTTACGCGGGGTGGGAACTAATGAAAAACTGTTTTTT. Protein: CASSLRGVGTNEKLFF.

J is TRBJ1-5 and V is TRBV7-9; D is undetermined. The germline CDR1 and CDR2 sequences are SEHNR and FQNEAQ (reference sequence). The V end lost 1 base, the J end lost 1 base, and 5 bases lay between the germline ends. CDR3 length equals 14 residues. CDR3 nucleotide sequence: TGTGCCAGCAGCTTAGAGGAGAGCAATCAGCCCCAGCATTTT. Translating gives CASSLEESNQPQHF.